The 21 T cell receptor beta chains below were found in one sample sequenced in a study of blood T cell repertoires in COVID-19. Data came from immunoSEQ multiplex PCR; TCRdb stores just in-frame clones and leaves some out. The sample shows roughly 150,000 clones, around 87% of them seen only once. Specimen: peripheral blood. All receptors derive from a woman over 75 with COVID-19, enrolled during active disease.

CDR3 protein: CATSDTGTRSQETQYF. DNA for the CDR3: TGTGCCACCAGTGATACCGGGACAAGGTCCCAAGAGACCCAGTACTTC. The chain employs TRBV24-1 and TRBJ2-5; possibly TRBD1 for D (6 bases). Looked up from germline, CDR1 is KGHDR and CDR2 is SFDVKD. This CDR3 has 16 residues. V was trimmed by 3 bases and J by 1 base, leaving 14 bases between them.

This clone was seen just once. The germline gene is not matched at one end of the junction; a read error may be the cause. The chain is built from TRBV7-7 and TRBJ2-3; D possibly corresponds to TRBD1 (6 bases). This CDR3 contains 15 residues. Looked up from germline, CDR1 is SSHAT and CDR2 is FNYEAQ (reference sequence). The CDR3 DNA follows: TGTGCTAGCAGCTCCACAGGGCAGGGAGAAGATACGCAGTATTTT. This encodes CASSSTGQGEDTQYF.

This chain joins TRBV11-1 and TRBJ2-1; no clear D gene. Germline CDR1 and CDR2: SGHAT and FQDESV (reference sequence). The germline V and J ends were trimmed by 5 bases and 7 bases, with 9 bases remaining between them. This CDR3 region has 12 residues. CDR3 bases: TGTGCCAGCAGCCCCCGCCGGAATGAGCAGTTCTTC. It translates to CASSPRRNEQFF.

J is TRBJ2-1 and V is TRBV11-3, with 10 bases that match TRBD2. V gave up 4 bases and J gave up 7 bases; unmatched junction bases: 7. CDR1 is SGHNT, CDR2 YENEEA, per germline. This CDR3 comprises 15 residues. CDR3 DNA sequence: TGTGCCAGCAGCTCGGTAGCGGGAGGTAATAATGAGCAGTTCTTC. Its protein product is CASSSVAGGNNEQFF.

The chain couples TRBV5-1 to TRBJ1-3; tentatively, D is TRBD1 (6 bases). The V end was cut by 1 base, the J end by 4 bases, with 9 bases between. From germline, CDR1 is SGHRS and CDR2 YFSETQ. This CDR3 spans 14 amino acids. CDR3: CASSLQGTGNTIYF. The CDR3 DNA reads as TGCGCCAGCAGCTTGCAGGGGACGGGAAACACCATATATTTT.

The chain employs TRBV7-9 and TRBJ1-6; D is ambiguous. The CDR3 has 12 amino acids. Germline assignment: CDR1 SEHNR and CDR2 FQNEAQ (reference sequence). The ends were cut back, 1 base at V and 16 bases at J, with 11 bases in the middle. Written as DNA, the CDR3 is TGTGCCAGCAGCTTAGAGTCAGGCGCTCTCCACTTT. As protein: CASSLESGALHF.

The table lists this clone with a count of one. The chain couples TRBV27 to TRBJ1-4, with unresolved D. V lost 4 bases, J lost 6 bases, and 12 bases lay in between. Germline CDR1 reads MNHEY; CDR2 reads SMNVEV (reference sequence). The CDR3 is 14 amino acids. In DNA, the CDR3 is TGTGCCAGCAGTTCCGCCCTGCCGGATGAAAAACTGTTTTTT. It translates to CASSSALPDEKLFF.

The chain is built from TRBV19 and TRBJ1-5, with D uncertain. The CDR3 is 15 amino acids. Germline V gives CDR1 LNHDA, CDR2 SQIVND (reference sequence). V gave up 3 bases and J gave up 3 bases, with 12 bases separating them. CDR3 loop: CASSIGSGFNQPQHF. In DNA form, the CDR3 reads TGTGCCAGTAGTATCGGATCGGGATTCAATCAGCCCCAGCATTTT.

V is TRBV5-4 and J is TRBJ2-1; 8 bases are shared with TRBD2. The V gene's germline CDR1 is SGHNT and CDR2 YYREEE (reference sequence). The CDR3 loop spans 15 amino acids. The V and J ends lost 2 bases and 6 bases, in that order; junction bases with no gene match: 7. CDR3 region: CASSFKRERTNEQFF. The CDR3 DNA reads TGTGCCAGCAGCTTTAAGCGGGAGAGGACCAATGAGCAGTTCTTC.

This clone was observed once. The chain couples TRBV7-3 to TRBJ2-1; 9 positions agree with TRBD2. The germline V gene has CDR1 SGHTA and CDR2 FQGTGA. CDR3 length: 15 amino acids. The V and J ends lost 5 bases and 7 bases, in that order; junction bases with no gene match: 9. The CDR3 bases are TGTGCCAGCAGCCCGGGGTCTAGCGGGGCGAATGAGCAGTTCTTC. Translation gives CASSPGSSGANEQFF.

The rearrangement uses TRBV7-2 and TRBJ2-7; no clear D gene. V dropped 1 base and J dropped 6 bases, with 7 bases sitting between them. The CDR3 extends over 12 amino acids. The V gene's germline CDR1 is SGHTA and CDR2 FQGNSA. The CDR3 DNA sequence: TGTGCCAGCAGCTTAGTGGTGCGCGAGCAGTACTTC. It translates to CASSLVVREQYF.

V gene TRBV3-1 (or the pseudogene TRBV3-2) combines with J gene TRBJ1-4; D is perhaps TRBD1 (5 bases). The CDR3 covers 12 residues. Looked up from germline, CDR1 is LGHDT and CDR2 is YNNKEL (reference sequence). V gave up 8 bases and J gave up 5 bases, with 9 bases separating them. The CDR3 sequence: CASGAQNEKLFF. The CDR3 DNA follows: TGTGCCAGCGGGGCCCAAAATGAAAAACTGTTTTTT.

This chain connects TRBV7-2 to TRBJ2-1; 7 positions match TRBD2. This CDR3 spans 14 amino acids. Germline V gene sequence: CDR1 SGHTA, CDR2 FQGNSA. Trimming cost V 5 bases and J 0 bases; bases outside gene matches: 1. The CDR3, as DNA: TGTGCCAGCAGCCGCGGGAGCTCCTACAATGAGCAGTTCTTC. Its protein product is CASSRGSSYNEQFF.

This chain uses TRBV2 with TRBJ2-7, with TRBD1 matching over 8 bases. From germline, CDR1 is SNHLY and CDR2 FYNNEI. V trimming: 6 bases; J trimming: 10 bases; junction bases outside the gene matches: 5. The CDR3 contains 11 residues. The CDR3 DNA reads TGTGCCAGCAGAATGACAGGGGCCCAGTACTTC. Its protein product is CASRMTGAQYF.

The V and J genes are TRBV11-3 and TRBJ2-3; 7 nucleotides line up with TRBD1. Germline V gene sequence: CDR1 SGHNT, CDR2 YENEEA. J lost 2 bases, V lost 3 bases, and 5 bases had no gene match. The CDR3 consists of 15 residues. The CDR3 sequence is CASSLVTGPTDTQYF. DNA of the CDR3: TGTGCCAGCAGCTTGGTGACAGGGCCCACAGATACGCAGTATTTT. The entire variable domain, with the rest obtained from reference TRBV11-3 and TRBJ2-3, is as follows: EAGVVQSPRYKIIEKKQPVAFWCNPISGHNTLYWYLQNLGQGPELLIRYENEEAVDDSQLPKDRFSAERLKGVDSTLKIQPAELGDSAVYLCASSLVTGPTDTQYFGPGTRLTVL.

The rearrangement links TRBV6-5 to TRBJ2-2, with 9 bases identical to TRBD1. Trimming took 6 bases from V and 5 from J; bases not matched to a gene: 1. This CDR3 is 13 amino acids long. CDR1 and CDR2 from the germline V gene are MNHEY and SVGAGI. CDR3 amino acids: CASRQGATGELFF. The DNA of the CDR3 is TGTGCCAGCAGACAGGGGGCGACCGGGGAGCTGTTTTTT.

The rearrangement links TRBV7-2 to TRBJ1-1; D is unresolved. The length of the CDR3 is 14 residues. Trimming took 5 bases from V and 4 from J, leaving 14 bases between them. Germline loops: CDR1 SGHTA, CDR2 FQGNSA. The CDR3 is CASSQASFGTEAFF. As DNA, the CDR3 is TGTGCCAGCAGCCAAGCGTCATTTGGCACTGAAGCTTTCTTT. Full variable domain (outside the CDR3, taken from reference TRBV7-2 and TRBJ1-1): GAGVSQSPSNKVTEKGKDVELRCDPISGHTALYWYRQSLGQGLEFLIYFQGNSAPDKSGLPSDRFSAERTGGSVSTLTIQRTQQEDSAVYLCASSQASFGTEAFFGQGTRLTVV.

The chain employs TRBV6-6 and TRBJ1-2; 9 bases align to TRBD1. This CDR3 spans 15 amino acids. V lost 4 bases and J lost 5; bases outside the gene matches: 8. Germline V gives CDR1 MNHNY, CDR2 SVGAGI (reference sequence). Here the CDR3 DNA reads TGTGCCAGCAGTTCCCGGGACAGGGTAGCGTATGGCTACACCTTC. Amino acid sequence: CASSSRDRVAYGYTF.

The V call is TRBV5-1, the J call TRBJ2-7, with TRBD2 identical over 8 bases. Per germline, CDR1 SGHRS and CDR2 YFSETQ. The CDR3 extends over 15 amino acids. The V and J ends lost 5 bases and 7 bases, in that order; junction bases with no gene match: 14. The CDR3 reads CASRARAGVGDEQYF. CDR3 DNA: TGCGCCAGCAGAGCCCGAGCGGGAGTAGGTGATGAGCAGTACTTC.

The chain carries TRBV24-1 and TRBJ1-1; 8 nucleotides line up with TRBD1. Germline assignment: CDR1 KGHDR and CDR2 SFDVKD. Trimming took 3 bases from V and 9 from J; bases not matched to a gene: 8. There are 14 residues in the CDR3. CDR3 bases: TGTGCCACCAGTGATCCAGGACAGGGTGCCCAAGCTTTCTTT. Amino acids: CATSDPGQGAQAFF.

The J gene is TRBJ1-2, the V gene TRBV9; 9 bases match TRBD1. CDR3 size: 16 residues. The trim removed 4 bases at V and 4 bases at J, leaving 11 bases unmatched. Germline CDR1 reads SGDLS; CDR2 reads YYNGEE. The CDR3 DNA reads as TGTGCCAGCAGCCCCCAACCGGGACAGGGTGGCTATGGCTACACCTTC. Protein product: CASSPQPGQGGYGYTF.